The next 14 T cell receptor beta chains were all read from a single sample in a study of T cells in Graves' hyperthyroidism and ophthalmopathy. RNA transcripts served as the template for amplifying TCR beta CDR3 regions. TCR CDR3 underwent first-round RT-PCR with the HTBI primer set. TCRdb used MiXCR to reprocess the multiplex PCR reads, holding one entry per CDR3 protein. The top ten hold less than 65% of the sample, which has a few hundred thousand distinct CDR3 sequences, 18% seen once. Sequencing was performed on blood. These receptors were collected from a woman aged 45 to 65 with Graves' hyperthyroidism.

The chain has TRBV6-2 or TRBV6-3 and TRBJ2-7; possibly TRBD1 or TRBD2 for D (6 bases each). The CDR3 is made up of 15 amino acids. Trimming removed 6 bases from V and 5 bases from J, with 20 bases in between. CDR1 is MNHEY and CDR2 is SVGEGT in the germline V gene. Here the CDR3 reads CASRPLSGGPNEQYV. CDR3 nucleotide sequence: TGTGCCAGCAGGCCCCTTTCCGGGGGCCCTAACGAGCAGTACGTC.

This clonotype was recorded a few times. The genes are TRBV6-2 or TRBV6-3 and TRBJ2-2; D may be TRBD1 (5 bases). V shed 8 bases and J shed 1 base, with 11 bases lying between them. CDR1 is MNHEY and CDR2 is SVGEGT in the germline V gene. The CDR3 loop spans 14 amino acids. This CDR3 reads CASGYTGNTGELFF. The CDR3 region has the DNA TGTGCCAGCGGGTATACAGGGAACACCGGGGAGCTGTTTTTT.

In this sample, this clonotype turned up many times. This rearrangement joins TRBV20-1 to TRBJ2-7, with 13 nucleotides matching TRBD2. The germline CDR1 and CDR2 sequences are DFQATT and SNEGSKA (reference sequence). This CDR3 is built from 14 residues. V was clipped by 5 bases and J by 0 bases; unmatched bases: 1. As DNA, the CDR3 is TGCAGTGCTCGGACTAGCGGGAGCTCCTACGAGCAGTACTTC. Translation: CSARTSGSSYEQYF.

This rearrangement joins TRBV7-9 to TRBJ1-3; D unclear. This CDR3 region has 13 residues. V was shortened by 7 bases and J by 4 bases, with 11 bases between the two germline ends. Germline-derived CDR1 and CDR2 are SEHNR and FQNEAQ (reference sequence). The CDR3, as DNA: TGTGCCAGCACCCGGGTGGGAGGAAACACCATATATTTT. Its protein product is CASTRVGGNTIYF.

This clonotype has a handful of counts. CDR3 sequence reads: CASSGPGYTEAFF. In nucleotides, the CDR3 is TGTGCCAGCAGTGGGCCAGGGTACACTGAAGCTTTCTTT. The gene calls are TRBV27 and TRBJ1-1; maybe TRBD1 (5 bases). The V gene lost 5 bases and the J gene lost 3 bases, with 10 bases spanning the gap. The CDR3 length is 13 residues. Per germline, CDR1 MNHEY and CDR2 SMNVEV (reference sequence).

This clonotype was picked up many times. The chain couples TRBV12-3 or TRBV12-4 to TRBJ2-7; TRBD2 matches at 13 bases. The CDR3 spans 15 residues. Trimming cost V 4 bases and J 4 bases; bases outside gene matches: 4. The CDR3 region is CASSSRLAGGYEQYF. The CDR3, as DNA: TGTGCCAGCAGTTCCCGACTAGCGGGAGGATACGAGCAGTACTTC.

This clonotype was detected only a few times. V and J are TRBV7-9 and TRBJ1-2; 9 bases line up with TRBD1. Germline CDR1 SEHNR, CDR2 FQNEAQ (reference sequence). This CDR3 has 16 residues. V lost 3 bases, J lost 6 bases, and 11 bases stayed unmatched. The CDR3 DNA reads as TGTGCCAGCAGCTTTAACCGGGACAGGGCCTCCAATGGCTACACCTTC. This gives the protein CASSFNRDRASNGYTF.

The genes are TRBV5-1 and TRBJ1-1, with no clear D. Looked up from germline, CDR1 is SGHRS and CDR2 is YFSETQ. The length of the CDR3 is 13 residues. V was shortened by 0 bases and J by 5 bases, with 8 bases between the two germline ends. DNA for the CDR3: TGCGCCAGCAGCTTGGGACCTAAAACTGAAGCTTTCTTT. The encoded protein is CASSLGPKTEAFF.

In its sample, this clonotype was seen a few times. The chain combines TRBV27 with TRBJ2-2, with 12 bases fitting TRBD1. Germline V gene sequence: CDR1 MNHEY, CDR2 SMNVEV (reference sequence). V was clipped by 8 bases and J by 2 bases; unmatched bases: 0. The CDR3 runs to 14 residues. The CDR3 sequence is CASGTGGNTGELFF. The CDR3 DNA follows: TGTGCCAGCGGGACAGGGGGCAACACCGGGGAGCTGTTTTTT.

The gene calls are TRBV5-4 and TRBJ2-1; 10 nucleotides align to TRBD1. CDR1 and CDR2 from the germline V gene are SGHNT and YYREEE (reference sequence). V lost 3 bases and J lost 3; bases outside the gene matches: 3. CDR3 length: 15 residues. The CDR3 loop reads CASSSGQGVYNEQFF. The CDR3 DNA reads as TGTGCCAGCAGCTCAGGACAGGGGGTCTACAATGAGCAGTTCTTC.

The CDR3 region has the DNA TGTGCCAGCCAGATAGCAGCGGGAGAGGTCGGGGAGCTGTTTTTT. Encoded protein: CASQIAAGEVGELFF. The chain couples TRBV19 to TRBJ2-2; the match to TRBD2 covers 8 bases. J lost 7 bases, V lost 9 bases, and 13 bases had no gene match. Germline CDR1 reads LNHDA; CDR2 reads SQIVND (reference sequence). The CDR3 contains 15 residues.

The rearrangement uses TRBV5-5 and TRBJ2-2; TRBD2 agrees at 11 bases. The length of the CDR3 is 17 residues. The J segment lost 3 bases and the V segment lost 2 bases, leaving 6 bases of the junction unmatched. Germline CDR1 and CDR2: SGHKS and YYEKEE (reference sequence). Here the CDR3 DNA reads TGTGCCAGCAGCTTTAGCGGGAGGGCCGGGGACACCGGGGAGCTGTTTTTT. It yields the protein CASSFSGRAGDTGELFF.

This clonotype was recorded a few times. J is TRBJ2-3 and V is TRBV7-9, with TRBD1 identical over 9 bases. Unmatched junction bases numbered 7, after V lost 5 bases and J lost 1 base. CDR3 length: 16 residues. Germline values: CDR1 SEHNR, CDR2 FQNEAQ (reference sequence). The DNA of the CDR3 is TGTGCCAGCAGCGGACGGGGACAGGGTCGCACAGATACGCAGTATTTT. The encoded protein is CASSGRGQGRTDTQYF.

This clonotype was seen many times. The chain carries TRBV7-8 and TRBJ1-1, with 8 positions matching TRBD1. With 7 bases clipped from V and 2 bases from J, the junction kept 6 bases outside the gene matches. CDR3 length: 14 residues. Germline CDR1 is SGHVS and CDR2 is FQNEAQ. CDR3 DNA sequence: TGTGCCAGCATATTTGGGACAGGCAACACTGAAGCTTTCTTT. This translates into CASIFGTGNTEAFF.